This entry describes one T cell receptor beta chain. Its matching antigen is unknown. Of the isolated RNA, all was reverse transcribed, and so the sequenced material was expressed TCRB transcripts. Only in-frame clones appear in the TCRdb table, and some are missing; sequencing was by immunoSEQ multiplex PCR. The sample includes a few hundred thousand clones, over 25% seen only once; the top ten take about 0.06%. These data originate in a study of beta chain features in type 1 diabetes. Points from the study as a whole: The study found moderately but significantly shorter TCRB CDR3s in all four CD4+ subsets of Type 1 diabetes patients.

The CDR3 loop spans 14 amino acids. CDR1 is LNHDA, CDR2 SQIVND, per germline (reference sequence). V was clipped by 3 bases and J by 3 bases, with 12 bases between them. Every donor had blood drawn once into heparin, roughly 100 mL on average. The V and J genes are TRBV19 and TRBJ2-7; D not resolved. This TCR was recovered from a man between 18 and 29 years old in good health. The sequencing sample was made of naive CD4+ T cells from blood. The CDR3 DNA sequence: TGTGCCAGTAGTATCCGGGTGGGTTTCTACGAGCAGTACTTC. Translating gives CASSIRVGFYEQYF.